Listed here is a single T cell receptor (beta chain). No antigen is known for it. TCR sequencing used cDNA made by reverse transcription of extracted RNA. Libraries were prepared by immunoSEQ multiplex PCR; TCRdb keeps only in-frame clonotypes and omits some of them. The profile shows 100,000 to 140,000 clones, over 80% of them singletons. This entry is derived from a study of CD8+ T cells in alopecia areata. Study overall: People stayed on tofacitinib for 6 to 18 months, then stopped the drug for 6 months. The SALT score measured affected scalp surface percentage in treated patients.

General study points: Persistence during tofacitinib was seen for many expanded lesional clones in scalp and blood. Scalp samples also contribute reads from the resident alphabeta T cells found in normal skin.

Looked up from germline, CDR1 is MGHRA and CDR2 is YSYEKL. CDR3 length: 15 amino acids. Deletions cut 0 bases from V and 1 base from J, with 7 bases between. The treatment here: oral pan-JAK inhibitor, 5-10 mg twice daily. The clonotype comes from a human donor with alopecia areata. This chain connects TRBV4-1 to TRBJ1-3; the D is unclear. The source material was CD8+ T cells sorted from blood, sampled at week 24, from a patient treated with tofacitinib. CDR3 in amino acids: CASSQESGSGNTIYF. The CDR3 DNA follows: TGCGCCAGCAGCCAAGAATCAGGATCTGGAAACACCATATATTTT.